This T cell receptor beta chain was captured by sequencing in a study of Graves' ophthalmopathy and Graves' hyperthyroidism. This clonotype was observed at least ten times. Between the trimmed V and J ends, which lost 6 bases and 4 bases, there was a span of 10 bases. The CDR3 runs 11 residues. Germline V gives CDR1 SQVTM, CDR2 ANQGSEA. The authors amplified TCR beta CDR3 regions from RNA transcripts. First-round RT-PCR with HTBI primers preceded a second-round multiplex PCR. TCRdb ran MiXCR on the multiplex PCR reads and lists one entry per CDR3 protein. The table lists about 220,000 distinct CDR3 sequences, about 22% of them singletons.

The specimen was peripheral blood. This TCR derives from a woman between 45 and 60 years old with Graves' ophthalmopathy. V and J are TRBV29-1 and TRBJ2-7; D gene ambiguous. The CDR3 here is CSVRHVYEQYF. CDR3 nucleotide sequence: TGCAGCGTAAGACATGTTTACGAGCAGTACTTC.